The clone carrying this T cell receptor beta chain was counted many times. Its antigen is not known. Amplification of TCR alpha and beta CDR3 regions from RNA used iRepertoire nested multiplex PCR. One-step reverse transcription and amplification started from roughly 100-400 ng of tissue mRNA or PBMC total RNA. One entry per CDR3 protein, called by TCRdb with MiXCR from the multiplex PCR reads. The sample has some 190,000 distinct CDR3 sequences, around 30% seen once; the top ten hold around 20%. The sample is drawn from a study of glioma-infiltrating T cells. The CDR3 runs to 15 residues. V dropped 0 bases and J dropped 0 bases, with 8 bases sitting between them. Germline CDR1 MNHNY, CDR2 SVGAGI (reference sequence). Study conclusions and caveats: Gliomas, especially low-grade, showed above-expected tissue-blood divergence; non-neoplastic patients showed below. Tissue and blood shared very few CDR3 sequences.

The receptor comes from a human donor with low-grade glioma or glioblastoma, undergoing nonglioma brain surgery, or in good health (not recorded which). The sample comprised glioma tissue, nonneoplastic brain tissue, or PBMCs (not recorded which). The chain uses TRBV6-6 and TRBJ1-1; D call uncertain. Here the CDR3 reads CASSYSIDMNTEAFF. CDR3 DNA: TGTGCCAGCAGTTACTCGATAGACATGAACACTGAAGCTTTCTTT.